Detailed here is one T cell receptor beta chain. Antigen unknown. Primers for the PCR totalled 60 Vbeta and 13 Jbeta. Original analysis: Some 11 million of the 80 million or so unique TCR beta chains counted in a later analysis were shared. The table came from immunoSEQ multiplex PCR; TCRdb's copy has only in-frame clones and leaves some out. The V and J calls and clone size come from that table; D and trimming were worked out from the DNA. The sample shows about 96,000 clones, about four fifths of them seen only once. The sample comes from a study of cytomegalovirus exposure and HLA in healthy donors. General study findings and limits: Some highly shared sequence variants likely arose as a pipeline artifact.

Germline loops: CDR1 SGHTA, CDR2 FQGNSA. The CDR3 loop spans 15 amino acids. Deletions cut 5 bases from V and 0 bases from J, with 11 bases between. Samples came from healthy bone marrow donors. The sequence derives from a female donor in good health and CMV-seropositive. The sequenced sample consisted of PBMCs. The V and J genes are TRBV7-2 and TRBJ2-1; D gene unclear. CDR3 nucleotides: TGTGCCAGCAGCCGTTCCCCTAGCTCCTACAATGAGCAGTTCTTC. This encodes CASSRSPSSYNEQFF.